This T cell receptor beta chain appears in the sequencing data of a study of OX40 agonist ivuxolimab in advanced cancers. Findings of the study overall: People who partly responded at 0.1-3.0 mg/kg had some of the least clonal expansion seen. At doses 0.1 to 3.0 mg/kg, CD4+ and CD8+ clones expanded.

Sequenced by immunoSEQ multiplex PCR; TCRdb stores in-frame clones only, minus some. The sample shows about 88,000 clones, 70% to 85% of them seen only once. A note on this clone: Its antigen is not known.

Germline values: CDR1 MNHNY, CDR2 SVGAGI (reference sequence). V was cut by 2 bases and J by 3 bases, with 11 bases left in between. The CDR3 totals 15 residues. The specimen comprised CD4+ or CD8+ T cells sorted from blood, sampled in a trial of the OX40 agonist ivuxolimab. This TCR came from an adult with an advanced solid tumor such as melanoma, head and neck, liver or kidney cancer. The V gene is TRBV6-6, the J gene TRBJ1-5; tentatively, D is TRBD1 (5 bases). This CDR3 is CASSYSGTTNQPQHF. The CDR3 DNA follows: TGTGCCAGCAGTTACAGTGGGACGACCAATCAGCCCCAGCATTTT.